This T cell receptor (beta chain) was recovered during a study of CXCR3-negative and CXCR3-positive naive CD8 T cells. Study conclusions and caveats: TRB CDR3 hydrophobicity was greater in CXCR3-positive naive cells than in CXCR3-negative naive cells.

On this clonotype itself: Its antigen remains unknown.

Germline CDR1 and CDR2: MDHEN and SYDVKM. The CDR3 is 12 amino acids. Preparation of TRB cDNA libraries relied on 5' RACE carrying UMI labels. TCRdb re-called the 5' RACE reads and shows each CDR3 protein once, DNA omitted. Its listing shows 100,000 to 150,000 distinct CDR3 sequences. Specimen: naive CXCR3+ CD8+ T cells from blood. Indicated subset: CD45RO-CCR7+CD27+CD95- naive CD8+ T cells expressing CXCR3 (TNR3+). The gene calls are TRBV28 and TRBJ2-1. The source is a human donor in good health. Some clones in this sample may be carry-over from other donors' samples. The CDR3 here is CASSLRFNEQFF.